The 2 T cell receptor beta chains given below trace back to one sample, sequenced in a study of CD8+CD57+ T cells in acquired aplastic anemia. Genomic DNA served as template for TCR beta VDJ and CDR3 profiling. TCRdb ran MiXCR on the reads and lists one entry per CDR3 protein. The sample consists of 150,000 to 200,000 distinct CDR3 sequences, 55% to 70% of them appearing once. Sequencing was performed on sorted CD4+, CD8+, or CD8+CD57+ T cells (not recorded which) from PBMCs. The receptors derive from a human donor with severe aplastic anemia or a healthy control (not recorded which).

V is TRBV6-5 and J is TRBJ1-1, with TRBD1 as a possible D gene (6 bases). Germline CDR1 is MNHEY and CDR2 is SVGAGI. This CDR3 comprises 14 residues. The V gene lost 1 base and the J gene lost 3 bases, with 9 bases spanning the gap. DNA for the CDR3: TGTGCCAGCAGTTACTGGGACAAGGACACTGAAGCTTTCTTT. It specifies CASSYWDKDTEAFF.

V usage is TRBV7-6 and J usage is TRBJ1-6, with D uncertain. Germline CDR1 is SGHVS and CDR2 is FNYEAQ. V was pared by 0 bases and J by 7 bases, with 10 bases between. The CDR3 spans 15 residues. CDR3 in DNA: TGTGCCAGCAGCTTAGCGCGGCAGGAGAATTCACCCCTCCACTTT. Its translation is CASSLARQENSPLHF.